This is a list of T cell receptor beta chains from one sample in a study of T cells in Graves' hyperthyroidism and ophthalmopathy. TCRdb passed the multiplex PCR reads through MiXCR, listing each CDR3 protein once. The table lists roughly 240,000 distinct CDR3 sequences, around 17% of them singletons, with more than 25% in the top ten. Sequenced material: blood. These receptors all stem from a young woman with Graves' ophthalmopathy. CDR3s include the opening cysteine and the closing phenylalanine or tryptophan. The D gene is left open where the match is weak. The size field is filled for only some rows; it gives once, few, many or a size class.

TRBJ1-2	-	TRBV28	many	TGTGCCAGCAGCCCCCGGGGCAAACACCTTAACTATGGCTACACCTTC	CASSPRGKHLNYGYTF
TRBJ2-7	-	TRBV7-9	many	TGTGCCAGCAGCTTTTCCGACGAGCAGTACTTC	CASSFSDEQYF
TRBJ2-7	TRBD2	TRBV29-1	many	TGCAGCGTCCCGGCCCTAGCGGGGGAGCTACTCCTACGAGGGCAGTACTTC	CSVPALAGELLLRGQYF
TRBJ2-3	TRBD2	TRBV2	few	TGTGCCAGCAGGGGCGGACTAGCGGGTAGCACAGATACGCAGTATTTT	CASRGGLAGSTDTQYF
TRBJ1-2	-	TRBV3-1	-	TGTGCCAGCAGCTTCCGGGCTGAACATGGCTACACCTTC	CASSFRAEHGYTF
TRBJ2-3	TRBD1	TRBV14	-	TGTGCCAGCAGCCAAGCGGCAGGGGGCTGGGATACGCAGTATTTT	CASSQAAGGWDTQYF
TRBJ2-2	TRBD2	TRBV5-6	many	TGTGCCAGCAGCCCCGTTGTGCTAGCGGGACTGGGGACCGGGGAGCTGTTTTTT	CASSPVVLAGLGTGELFF
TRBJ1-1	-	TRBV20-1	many	TGCAGTGTTAGAGGCACGAACACTGAAGCTTTCTTT	CSVRGTNTEAFF
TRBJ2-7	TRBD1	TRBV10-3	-	TGTGCCATCAGTGAGACCGGGACAGGGACCTACGAGCAGTACTTC	CAISETGTGTYEQYF
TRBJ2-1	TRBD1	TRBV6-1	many	TGTGCCAGCAGTCCGACAGGGCTACCGCCCTACAATGAGCAGTTCTTC	CASSPTGLPPYNEQFF
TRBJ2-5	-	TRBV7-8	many	TGTGCCAGCAGCCGACTAGTACAGCGTACTGAGACCCAGTACTTC	CASSRLVQRTETQYF
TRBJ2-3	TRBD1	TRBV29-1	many	TGCAGCGTTGACCTGGACAGGGTAGTTGATACGCAGTATTTT	CSVDLDRVVDTQYF
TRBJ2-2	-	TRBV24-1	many	TGTGCCACCAGTGATTTGGCCGGGGAGCTGTTTTTT	CATSDLAGELFF
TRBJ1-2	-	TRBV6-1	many	TGTGCCAGCAGTGAAAGGGGCGGCAGGCGTAACTATGGCTACACCTTC	CASSERGGRRNYGYTF
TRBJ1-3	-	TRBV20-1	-	TGCAGTGCCTCTTGGGGGGTTGGAAACACCATATATTTT	CSASWGVGNTIYF
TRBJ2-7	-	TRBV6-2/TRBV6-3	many	TGTGCCAGCAAGTCCCTCCAAATACAAAACTGGGTCTACGAGCAGTACTTC	CASKSLQIQNWVYEQYF
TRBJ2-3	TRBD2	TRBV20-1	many	TGCAGTGCTGAGCCCGTAGCGGGAGGGCGGTCAGATACGCAGTATTTT	CSAEPVAGGRSDTQYF
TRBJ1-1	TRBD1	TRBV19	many	TGTGCCAGTAGTAGGACAGGGGCCACTGAAGCTTTCTTT	CASSRTGATEAFF
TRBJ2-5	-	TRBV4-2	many	TGTGCCAGCAGCCAAGAGATGGGACACCAAGAGACCCAGTACTTC	CASSQEMGHQETQYF
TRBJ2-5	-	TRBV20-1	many	TGCAGTGCTGGGGGTGGGGGGCCGTTGACCCAGTACTTC	CSAGGGGPLTQYF
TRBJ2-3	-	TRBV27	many	TGTGCCAGCTCACGGTCCAGGGGGAGGCACACAGATACGCAGTATTTT	CASSRSRGRHTDTQYF
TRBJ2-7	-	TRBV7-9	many	TGTGCCAGCAGAACCGGGGCCTCCTACGAGCAGTACTTC	CASRTGASYEQYF
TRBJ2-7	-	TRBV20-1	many	TGCAGTGCTAGAGATATCAGGGGCTACGAGCAGTACTTC	CSARDIRGYEQYF
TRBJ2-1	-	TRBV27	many	TGTGCCAGCAGCCAGGGGTGGAATGAGCAGTTCTTC	CASSQGWNEQFF
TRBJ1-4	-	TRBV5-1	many	TGCGCCAGCAGCTCAGCGGGAGCAACTAATGAAAAACTGTTTTTT	CASSSAGATNEKLFF
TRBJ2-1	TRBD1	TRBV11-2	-	TGTGCCAGCAGCCGGGACAGGGGGCACAATGAGCAGTTCTTC	CASSRDRGHNEQFF
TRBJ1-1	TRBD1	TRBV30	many	TGTGCCTTGAACAGGGGAATAGGTTCCACTGAAGCTTTCTTT	CALNRGIGSTEAFF
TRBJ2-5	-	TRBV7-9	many	TGTGCCAGCAGCCTGGGGGGCGGACTAGTCCCTAAAGAGACCCAGTACTTC	CASSLGGGLVPKETQYF
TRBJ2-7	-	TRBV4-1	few	TGCGCCAGCAGCCCCCTCCCGGGATACTACGAGCAGTACTTC	CASSPLPGYYEQYF
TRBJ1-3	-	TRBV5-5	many	TGTGCCAGCAGCTTGGCCGTAGGGGCGGAAGGAAACACCATATATTTT	CASSLAVGAEGNTIYF
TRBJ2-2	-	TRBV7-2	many	TGTGCCAGCAGCTTAGCGGTGGGGGGAACCGACGGGGAGCTGTTTTTT	CASSLAVGGTDGELFF
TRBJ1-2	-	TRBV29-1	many	TGCAGCGTTGAAACGCAGGGGCCGTATGACTATGGCTACACCTTC	CSVETQGPYDYGYTF
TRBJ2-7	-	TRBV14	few	TGTGCCAGCAGCCAAGTCCGGGGAACCTACGAGCAGTACTTC	CASSQVRGTYEQYF
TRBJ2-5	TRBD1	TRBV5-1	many	TGCGCCAGCAGCTTGGGGACAGGCACCTTCCGAGAGACCCAGTACTTC	CASSLGTGTFRETQYF
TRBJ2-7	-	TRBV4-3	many	TGCGCCAGCAGCCAAGATCGGGGGCAGGGTCGATACGAGCAGTACTTC	CASSQDRGQGRYEQYF
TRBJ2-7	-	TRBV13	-	TGTGCCAGCAGCCTAGCCCCCCGGGAGCAGTACTTC	CASSLAPREQYF
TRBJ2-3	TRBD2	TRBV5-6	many	TGTGCCAGCAGCTTGGGCCATAGCGGGAGGACAGATACGCAGTATTTT	CASSLGHSGRTDTQYF
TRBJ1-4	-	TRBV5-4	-	TGTGCCAGCAGCCCTGAAACCGGAAAACTGTTTTTT	CASSPETGKLFF
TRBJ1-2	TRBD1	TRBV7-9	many	TGTGCCAGCAGCCCAGAGGACAGGGGGTGCACCTTC	CASSPEDRGCTF
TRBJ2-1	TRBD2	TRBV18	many	TGTGCCAGCTCATCACTAGCGGTTAGCTCCTACAATGAGCAGTTCTTC	CASSSLAVSSYNEQFF
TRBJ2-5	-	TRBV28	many	TGTGCCAGCAGTACAAGAGCCGGGGCCCGAGAGACCCAGTACTTC	CASSTRAGARETQYF
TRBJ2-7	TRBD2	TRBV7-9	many	TGTGCCAGCAGGGTAGCGGGAGAGTACGAGCAGTACTTC	CASRVAGEYEQYF